The clone carrying this T cell receptor (beta chain) was detected only a few times. Its target is not known. The same CDR3 also results from other DNA sequences found in this sample. Using immunoSEQ multiplex PCR, the repertoire was profiled, and TCRdb retains in-frame clones only, with some absent. The data contain fewer than 2.5 million clones, 80% to 95% of them seen just once; the ten biggest clones take up approximately 0.37%. This entry comes from a study of shared clonotypes between healthy human individuals. Notes on the study in general: What naive subsets generally showed was a larger estimated richness than memory subsets showed.

Germline V gene lookup returns CDR1 SQVTM and CDR2 ANQGSEA. V was shortened by 4 bases and J by 1 base, with 8 bases between the two germline ends. The CDR3 loop spans 12 amino acids. The chain combines TRBV29-1 with TRBJ2-7; D may be TRBD1 (6 bases). Material for sequencing was naive CD4+ T cells from PBMCs. The subset was: CD45RA+ positively selected. The TCR originated in a man between 18 and 29 years old in good health. Some clones in this sample may be carry-over from other donors' samples. CDR3 in amino acids: CSVGRGSYEQYF. DNA of the CDR3: TGCAGCGTTGGCAGGGGATCCTACGAGCAGTACTTC.